This TCR beta chain was identified during a study of blood T cell repertoires in COVID-19. TCRdb's copy holds only in-frame clones and misses some; the assay was immunoSEQ multiplex PCR. The sample includes about 58,000 clones, more than 60% of them seen just once. The sequenced material came from peripheral blood. The TCR originated in a human donor in a cohort sampled during active COVID-19.

The CDR3 DNA reads as TGCGCCAGCAGCTTGGGGCGTTCGTGGGCGCCGGCCGAGCAGTACTTC. Its translation: CASSLGRSWAPAEQYF. The J gene is TRBJ2-7, the V gene TRBV5-1; D is ambiguous. CDR1 and CDR2 from the germline V gene are SGHRS and YFSETQ. The V and J ends lost 0 bases and 6 bases respectively, with 19 bases between them. This CDR3 is built from 16 residues.